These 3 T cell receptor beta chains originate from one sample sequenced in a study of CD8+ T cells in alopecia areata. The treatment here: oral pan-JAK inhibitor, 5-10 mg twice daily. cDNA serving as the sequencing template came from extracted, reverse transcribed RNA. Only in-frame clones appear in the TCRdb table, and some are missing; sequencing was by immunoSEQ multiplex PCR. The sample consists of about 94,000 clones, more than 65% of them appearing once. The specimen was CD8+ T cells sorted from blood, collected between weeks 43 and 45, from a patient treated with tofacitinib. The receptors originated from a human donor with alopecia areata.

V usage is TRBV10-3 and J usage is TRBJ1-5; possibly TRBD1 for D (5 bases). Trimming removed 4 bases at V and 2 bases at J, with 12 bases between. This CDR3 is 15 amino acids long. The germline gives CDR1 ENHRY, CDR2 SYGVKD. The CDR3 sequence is CAISVGGEGNQPQHF. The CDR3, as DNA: TGTGCCATCAGTGTCGGAGGGGAAGGCAATCAGCCCCAGCATTTT.

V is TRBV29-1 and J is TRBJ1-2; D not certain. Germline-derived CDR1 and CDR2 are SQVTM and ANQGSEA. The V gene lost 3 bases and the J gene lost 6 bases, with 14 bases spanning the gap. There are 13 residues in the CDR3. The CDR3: CSVDSGRKDGYTF. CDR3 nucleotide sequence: TGCAGCGTTGACTCGGGGAGGAAGGATGGCTACACCTTC.

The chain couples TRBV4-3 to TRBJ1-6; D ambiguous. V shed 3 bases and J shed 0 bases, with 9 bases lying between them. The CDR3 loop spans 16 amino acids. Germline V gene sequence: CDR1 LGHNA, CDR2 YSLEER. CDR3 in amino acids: CASSQSQSSYNSPLHF. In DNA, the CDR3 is TGCGCCAGCAGCCAGTCCCAGAGCTCCTATAATTCACCCCTCCACTTT.